A single sample is the source of the 8 T cell receptor beta chains below, sequenced in a study of blood T cell repertoires in COVID-19. The table came from immunoSEQ multiplex PCR; TCRdb's copy has only in-frame clones and leaves some out. The data contain about 130,000 clones, 85% of them singletons. Source material: peripheral blood. These receptors originate from a woman older than 75 with acute or convalescent COVID-19.

This rearrangement joins TRBV6-1 to TRBJ2-2, with D perhaps TRBD2 (7 bases). Germline CDR1 MNHNS, CDR2 SASEGT. V lost 4 bases and J lost 3, with 18 bases in between. This CDR3 contains 17 residues. CDR3 nucleotide sequence: TGTGCCAGCAGTGGTAATCTAGGGGGGGATGACACCGGGGAGCTGTTTTTT. Amino acid sequence: CASSGNLGGDDTGELFF.

The chain uses TRBV12-3 or TRBV12-4 and TRBJ1-2; D perhaps matches TRBD1 (6 bases). The CDR3 runs to 13 residues. V was pared by 7 bases and J by 3 bases, with 12 bases between. This CDR3 is CASKLHRDYGYTF. CDR3 in DNA: TGTGCCAGCAAACTCCACAGGGACTATGGCTACACCTTC.

V is TRBV4-2 and J is TRBJ1-6; 9 nucleotides align to TRBD1. V shed 3 bases, J shed 7 bases, and the junction held 7 bases outside the gene matches. The CDR3 sequence is 16 residues long. Germline CDR1 reads LGHNA; CDR2 reads YNFKEQ. CDR3 sequence: CASSHSDDRGNSPLHF. Written as DNA, the CDR3 is TGTGCCAGCAGCCACTCCGACGACAGGGGGAATTCACCCCTCCACTTT.

The chain joins TRBV6-2 or TRBV6-3 to TRBJ2-7, with D perhaps TRBD1 (5 bases). The germline V gene encodes CDR1 MNHEY and CDR2 SVGEGT. The ends were cut back, 5 bases at V and 0 bases at J, with 17 bases in the middle. The CDR3 spans 16 residues. The DNA for the CDR3 is TGTGCCAGCAGTAGGGGTCTTACCCAGGGCTCCTACGAGCAGTACGTC. Amino acid sequence: CASSRGLTQGSYEQYV.

V gene TRBV4-2 combines with J gene TRBJ1-2; D uncertain. Germline values: CDR1 LGHNA, CDR2 YNFKEQ. This CDR3 comprises 13 residues. With 3 bases removed from V and 3 bases from J, the gap between germline ends came to 8 bases. CDR3 sequence reads: CASSQEEDYGYTF. For the CDR3, the DNA is TGTGCCAGCAGCCAGGAGGAGGACTATGGCTACACCTTC.

This chain joins TRBV5-4 and TRBJ1-3, with 9 bases fitting TRBD1. The CDR3 consists of 15 residues. Germline V gene lookup returns CDR1 SGHNT and CDR2 YYREEE (reference sequence). Trimming at V came to 4 bases and at J to 4 bases, leaving 6 bases not matched to a gene. DNA of the CDR3: TGTGCCAGCAGCACGGACAGGGGCCCGGGAAACACCATATATTTT. This encodes CASSTDRGPGNTIYF.

The chain links TRBV27 to TRBJ1-4; 8 positions agree with TRBD1. Germline CDR1 reads MNHEY; CDR2 reads SMNVEV (reference sequence). V was pared by 6 bases and J by 7 bases, with 7 bases of the junction left unmatched. The CDR3 is made up of 14 amino acids. In DNA, the CDR3 is TGTGCCAGCAGGAGACAGGGGCGTGGTGAAAAACTGTTTTTT. Its translation is CASRRQGRGEKLFF.

The CDR3 sequence: CASGSWRSYTDTQYF. CDR3 nucleotides: TGTGCTAGTGGTTCCTGGAGGTCCTACACAGATACGCAGTATTTT. The V and J genes are TRBV12-5 and TRBJ2-3; D might be TRBD2 (5 bases). From germline, CDR1 is LGHNT and CDR2 FRNRAP. V lost 4 bases and J lost 2, with 13 bases in between. This CDR3 region has 15 residues.